The subject of this entry is one T cell receptor (beta chain). Its target is not known. The data were produced by immunoSEQ multiplex PCR, yet TCRdb's version contains in-frame clones alone and is incomplete. The table includes more than 85,000 clones, 94% detected once. V dropped 1 base and J dropped 5 bases, with 7 bases sitting between them. The germline V gene encodes CDR1 SGHRS and CDR2 YFSETQ. The CDR3 length is 13 residues. The sample comes from a study of siplizumab effects on memory and regulatory T cells. Study-level findings and limits: Naive T cells looked more diverse than memory cells and looked like major alloresponse contributors.

Sequenced: Tregs sorted from blood. V usage is TRBV5-1 and J usage is TRBJ1-5; D might be TRBD1 (5 bases). This clonotype was obtained from a human donor in good health. The CDR3: CASSLRGYQPQHF. CDR3 bases: TGCGCCAGCAGCTTGAGGGGATATCAGCCCCAGCATTTT.